One and the same sample provided the 6 T cell receptor beta chains below, sequenced in a study of T cell repertoires in cytomegalovirus infection. The antigens of these receptors remain unknown. TCRdb re-analysed the reads in MiXCR, keeping a single row per CDR3 protein. The sample consists of some 350,000 distinct CDR3 sequences, roughly 34% of them appearing once. Specimen: cultured PBMCs, collected from culture after CMV antigen stimulation. Source of these receptors: a human donor in good health (CMV status not recorded). Some clones in this sample may be carry-over from other donors' samples.

The V gene is TRBV5-3, the J gene TRBJ1-2; D uncertain. TRBV5-3 is identified as an open reading frame with a role that is uncertain. This CDR3 contains 17 residues. The ends were cut back, 8 bases at V and 0 bases at J, with 23 bases in the middle. The CDR3 coding sequence is TGTGCCAGCACCCTGGCCCTAAGTCGGTTAGCTAACTATGGCTACACCTTC. Translated, it gives CASTLALSRLANYGYTF.

The chain recombines TRBV6-4 with TRBJ2-2; D is unclear. The CDR3 is 13 residues long. The V and J ends lost 0 bases and 7 bases respectively, with 6 bases between them. Germline V gives CDR1 MRHNA, CDR2 SNTAGT. The CDR3 reads CASSDSNRGELFF. In DNA, the CDR3 is TGTGCCAGCAGTGACTCAAACCGCGGGGAGCTGTTTTTT.

This clonotype occurred a few times. The V call is TRBV20-1, the J call TRBJ2-5; D might be TRBD1 or TRBD2, each matching 6 bases. The CDR3 extends over 16 amino acids. CDR1 and CDR2 (germline): DFQATT, SNEGSKA (reference sequence). V was trimmed by 0 bases and J by 2 bases, leaving 16 bases between them. CDR3 in DNA: TGCAGTGCTAGAGATCATGGTGGCGGGACACAAGAGACCCAGTACTTC. Translated: CSARDHGGGTQETQYF.

In its sample, this clonotype was seen many times. This chain uses TRBV28 with TRBJ1-2, with D possibly being TRBD1 (5 bases). CDR3 length: 13 amino acids. CDR1 and CDR2 (germline): MDHEN, SYDVKM. Deletions cut 5 bases from V and 2 bases from J, with 9 bases between. As DNA, the CDR3 is TGTGCCAGCAGTCCCGGGACCAACTATGGCTACACCTTC. Translating it yields CASSPGTNYGYTF.

The V call is TRBV19, the J call TRBJ1-3, with 7 nucleotides matching TRBD1. Germline trimming cut 3 bases from V and 3 bases from J; bases unmatched to any gene: 5. The length of the CDR3 is 15 residues. Germline values: CDR1 LNHDA, CDR2 SQIVND (reference sequence). CDR3 amino acids: CASSMWQGDGNTIYF. The CDR3 DNA is TGTGCCAGTAGTATGTGGCAGGGGGATGGAAACACCATATATTTT.

This chain joins TRBV6-1 and TRBJ1-1, with 8 bases identical to TRBD1. The length of the CDR3 is 15 residues. The junction had 7 bases not matched to a gene; V was cut back by 7 bases and J by 0 bases. Germline lookup yields CDR1 MNHNS and CDR2 SASEGT. The CDR3: CASNKAGGLNTEAFF. The CDR3 region has the DNA TGTGCCAGCAACAAAGCAGGGGGCTTGAACACTGAAGCTTTCTTT.